The rows below give T cell receptor beta chains drawn from one sample of a study of T cells in Graves' hyperthyroidism and ophthalmopathy. Each CDR3 protein is one row after TCRdb ran MiXCR on the multiplex PCR reads. This table holds roughly 300,000 distinct CDR3 sequences, over 11% found once. Sequencing was performed on blood. All receptors come from a woman aged 25 to 39 with Graves' hyperthyroidism. Both conserved end residues are part of each CDR3. A D gene is named only where the DNA matches it firmly. Not all rows give a size; the values are once, few, many and, for expanded clones, a class.

clone_size j_call v_call d_call cdr3_aa cdr3_nt
NA TRBJ2-1 TRBV20-1 TRBD2 CSAIGTSLNEQFF TGCAGTGCTATCGGGACTAGCTTGAATGAGCAGTTCTTC
many TRBJ2-1 TRBV2 NA CASSERSLYNEQFF TGTGCCAGCAGTGAAAGGTCTCTTTACAATGAGCAGTTCTTC
many TRBJ1-1 TRBV6-1 NA CASSTLLEGNTEAFF TGTGCCAGCAGCACACTATTAGAGGGGAACACTGAAGCTTTCTTT
many TRBJ2-7 TRBV12-3/TRBV12-4 TRBD2 CASSAGLAGLEQYF TGTGCCAGCAGTGCGGGACTAGCGGGACTCGAGCAGTACTTC
few TRBJ2-5 TRBV7-2 NA CASSLGANQETQYF TGTGCCAGCAGCTTAGGGGCCAATCAAGAGACCCAGTACTTC
many TRBJ1-1 TRBV27 NA CASAARGATEAFF TGTGCCAGCGCCGCACGGGGCGCCACTGAAGCTTTCTTT
many TRBJ2-7 TRBV30 TRBD1 CACSNSGARDRGSYEQYF TGTGCCTGCAGTAATTCCGGGGCCCGGGACAGGGGTTCCTACGAGCAGTACTTC
many TRBJ1-2 TRBV6-1 NA CASNIEPQGSYTF TGTGCCAGCAACATAGAACCTCAGGGGAGCTACACCTTC
many TRBJ2-2 TRBV30 NA CAWSLGHTGELFF TGTGCCTGGAGTTTGGGGCACACCGGGGAGCTGTTTTTT
few TRBJ1-5 TRBV7-9 NA CASSPIESSAQHF TGTGCCAGCAGCCCGATTGAATCTTCAGCCCAGCATTTT
NA TRBJ2-2 TRBV20-1 NA CSAKLLGYSNTGELFF TGCAGTGCTAAACTCCTGGGCTACTCGAACACCGGGGAGCTGTTTTTT
few TRBJ1-2 TRBV7-3 NA CASRNYGYTF TGTGCCAGCAGGAACTATGGCTACACCTTC
many TRBJ2-1 TRBV28 TRBD2 CASSSPGLAGNNEQFF TGTGCCAGCAGTTCCCCGGGACTAGCGGGGAACAATGAGCAGTTCTTC
many TRBJ2-7 TRBV28 NA CASSGSSHEQYF TGTGCCAGCAGCGGGTCGAGTCACGAGCAGTACTTC
NA TRBJ2-4 TRBV11-2 NA CASSLGDLAKNIQYF TGTGCCAGCAGCTTAGGGGATCTAGCCAAAAACATTCAGTACTTC
many TRBJ2-2 TRBV6-2/TRBV6-3 TRBD1 CASSLLQGITGELFF TGTGCCAGCAGTTTATTACAGGGGATCACCGGGGAGCTGTTTTTT
many TRBJ2-7 TRBV2 NA CASTKGEERLGYEQYF TGTGCCAGCACGAAGGGCGAGGAGCGACTTGGCTACGAGCAGTACTTC
NA TRBJ2-5 TRBV25-1 NA CASSFGIAETQYF TGTGCCAGCAGTTTTGGCATCGCGGAGACCCAGTACTTC
NA TRBJ1-1 TRBV5-5 NA CASRIDGAPGSAFF TGTGCCAGCAGAATAGACGGGGCCCCCGGGTCGGCTTTCTTT
many TRBJ2-1 TRBV25-1 NA CASSESRGGGNNEQFF TGTGCCAGCAGTGAATCCAGGGGCGGGGGTAACAATGAGCAGTTCTTC
many TRBJ2-5 TRBV28 NA CASSPAGRGRETQYF TGTGCCAGCAGTCCAGCCGGTCGCGGGCGGGAGACCCAGTACTTC
many TRBJ1-5 TRBV12-3/TRBV12-4 TRBD1 CASSLEAGYRGGNQPQHF TGTGCCAGCAGTTTGGAAGCGGGCTACAGGGGAGGCAATCAGCCCCAGCATTTT
NA TRBJ2-7 TRBV2 NA CARRARSYEQYF TGTGCCCGCAGAGCTAGGTCCTACGAGCAGTACTTT
NA TRBJ1-5 TRBV28 NA CASVDRVGPQNF TGTGCCAGCGTCGACCGGGTTGGGCCCCAGAATTTT
many TRBJ2-7 TRBV5-4 NA CASSQGPVYEQYF TGTGCCAGCAGCCAGGGCCCTGTCTACGAGCAGTACTTC
many TRBJ2-5 TRBV20-1 TRBD2 CSAPGTSGSKETQYF TGCAGTGCTCCCGGGACTAGCGGGAGTAAAGAGACCCAGTACTTC
many TRBJ1-5 TRBV2 NA CASRRNGQNNQPQHF TGTGCCAGCAGACGTAATGGACAAAACAATCAGCCCCAGCATTTT
NA TRBJ1-3 TRBV3-1 NA CASSQDGNSGNTIYF TGTGCCAGCAGCCAAGACGGGAACTCTGGAAACACCATATATTTT
many TRBJ2-3 TRBV29-1 TRBD2 CSAAGTSGSAGDTDTQYF TGCAGCGCCGCCGGGACTAGCGGGAGTGCGGGGGACACAGATACGCAGTATTTT
many TRBJ2-3 TRBV12-3/TRBV12-4 NA CASSVGPIRTDTQYF TGTGCCAGCAGTGTCGGGCCGATTCGGACAGATACGCAGTATTTT
many TRBJ1-5 TRBV2 NA CASSDGIGSGGQPQHF TGTGCCAGCAGTGACGGGATTGGGTCGGGCGGTCAGCCCCAGCATTTT
many TRBJ2-2 TRBV28 NA CASVKGNTGELFF TGTGCCAGTGTGAAGGGGAACACCGGGGAGCTGTTTTTT
many TRBJ1-1 TRBV9 NA CASSVVQPPDTEAFF TGTGCCAGCAGCGTAGTTCAGCCCCCCGACACTGAAGCTTTCTTT
NA TRBJ2-3 TRBV6-2/TRBV6-3 TRBD2 CASRTSSIDTQYF TGTGCCAGCAGGACTAGCTCGATAGATACGCAGTATTTT
few TRBJ1-1 TRBV9 NA CASSVERNTEAFF TGTGCCAGCAGCGTAGAACGGAACACTGAAGCTTTCTTT
once TRBJ1-6 TRBV6-1 TRBD1 CASSTGTGLNSPLHF TGTGCCAGCAGTACCGGGACAGGGCTTAATTCACCCCTCCACTTT
NA TRBJ1-1 TRBV3-1 NA CASRKQGVTEAFF TGTGCCAGCAGAAAACAGGGAGTCACTGAAGCTTTCTTT
many TRBJ1-1 TRBV7-2 TRBD1 CASSQTGGNTEAFF TGTGCCAGCAGCCAGACAGGGGGGAACACTGAAGCTTTCTTT
NA TRBJ2-1 TRBV12-3/TRBV12-4 NA CASSKRGDISNNEQFF TGTGCCAGCAGTAAAAGGGGGGACATATCAAACAATGAGCAGTTCTTC
NA TRBJ2-1 TRBV5-1 NA CASSLRTSNDNEQFF TGCGCCAGCAGCTTACGAACTAGCAACGACAATGAGCAGTTCTTC
few TRBJ2-1 TRBV9 TRBD2 CASSGLSRTSGDYNEQFF TGTGCCAGCAGCGGATTATCCAGGACTAGCGGGGACTACAATGAGCAGTTCTTC
NA TRBJ2-5 TRBV30 NA CALRALGFETQYF TGTGCCTTAAGGGCCCTGGGGTTTGAGACCCAGTACTTC
few TRBJ2-3 TRBV19 NA CASRPRVTGPDTQYF TGTGCCAGTAGGCCCCGCGTGACGGGCCCAGATACGCAGTATTTT
many TRBJ1-1 TRBV2 NA CARTGQVEAFF TGTGCCAGAACCGGGCAGGTTGAAGCTTTCTTT
few TRBJ1-1 TRBV4-2 NA CASSQDENTEAFF TGTGCCAGCAGCCAAGATGAAAACACTGAAGCTTTCTTT
NA TRBJ1-2 TRBV6-1 NA CASRDGNYGYTF TGTGCCAGCAGGGACGGTAACTATGGCTACACCTTC
NA TRBJ1-2 TRBV19 TRBD1 CASSTNRDRAYGYTF TGTGCCAGTAGTACCAACCGGGACAGGGCCTATGGCTACACCTTC
many TRBJ2-3 TRBV29-1 TRBD2 CSVTSGNTDTQYF TGCAGCGTAACTAGCGGTAACACAGATACGCAGTATTTT
many TRBJ2-5 TRBV7-9 NA CASSSRGESETQYF TGTGCCAGCAGCTCAAGGGGGGAGAGTGAGACCCAGTACTTC
many TRBJ2-7 TRBV20-1 TRBD2 CSARLAGGTYEQYF TGCAGTGCTAGGTTAGCGGGAGGAACCTACGAGCAGTACTTC
many TRBJ1-2 TRBV5-1 NA CASRLDRPYGYTF TGCGCCAGCAGACTTGACAGACCTTATGGCTACACCTTC
NA TRBJ2-1 TRBV5-4 NA CASRPQASSSYNEQFF TGTGCCAGCAGACCACAGGCCTCGAGCTCCTACAATGAGCAGTTCTTC
NA TRBJ2-1 TRBV2 TRBD2 CASSVLAGDYNEQFF TGTGCCAGCAGTGTGCTAGCGGGGGACTACAATGAGCAGTTCTTC
many TRBJ2-1 TRBV29-1 NA CSVDGTVGGQFF TGCAGCGTTGATGGGACCGTCGGGGGGCAGTTCTTC
NA TRBJ2-2 TRBV11-1 TRBD1 CASNKWAGGDTGELFF TGTGCCAGCAACAAGTGGGCAGGGGGTGACACCGGGGAGCTGTTTTTT
few TRBJ1-5 TRBV6-1 NA CASSEHGAGRTQPQHF TGTGCCAGCAGTGAGCACGGCGCAGGGCGGACTCAGCCCCAGCATTTT
many TRBJ1-1 TRBV7-2 NA CASSPQGTLNTEAFF TGTGCCAGCAGCCCTCAGGGGACGTTGAACACTGAAGCTTTCTTT